These 25 T cell receptor beta chains were sequenced from one sample in a study of control samples from healthy donors and cancer patients. TCRdb's copy holds only in-frame clones and misses some; the assay was immunoSEQ multiplex PCR. Of fewer than 95,000 clones in the sample, about 85% were seen once. Source material: blood. The receptor source for this set is a woman aged 50 to 65 in good health.

This clone was counted only a few times. CDR3 nucleotide sequence: TGTGCCAGCACACGACAGGGTAAAGTGAACACTGAAGCTTTCTTT. Amino acids: CASTRQGKVNTEAFF. This chain connects TRBV3-1 (or the pseudogene TRBV3-2) to TRBJ1-1, with TRBD1 matching over 7 bases. Germline CDR1 LGHDT, CDR2 YNNKEL (reference sequence). V shed 7 bases, J shed 0 bases, and the junction held 8 bases outside the gene matches. The CDR3 runs to 15 residues.

CDR3 residues: CAISVEGRYTEAFF. For the CDR3, the DNA is TGTGCCATCAGTGTTGAGGGCAGATACACTGAAGCTTTCTTT. V is TRBV10-3 and J is TRBJ1-1, with D hard to call. The V and J ends lost 4 bases and 3 bases respectively, with 12 bases between them. The germline CDR1 and CDR2 sequences are ENHRY and SYGVKD. This CDR3 is built from 14 residues.

The chain links TRBV28 to TRBJ2-5, with 8 bases lining up with TRBD1. This CDR3 region has 13 residues. Germline CDR1 is MDHEN and CDR2 is SYDVKM. V was pared by 6 bases and J by 2 bases, with 2 bases of the junction left unmatched. CDR3 nucleotide sequence: TGTGCCAGCAGCCGGGACAGGCAAGAGACCCAGTACTTC. Residues: CASSRDRQETQYF.

V usage is TRBV6-5 and J usage is TRBJ1-2; D not certain. Germline V gene sequence: CDR1 MNHEY, CDR2 SVGAGI. CDR3 size: 12 residues. Trimming cost V 6 bases and J 6 bases, with 11 bases left between them. The CDR3 DNA is TGTGCCAGCAGGGCCCCCACAGATGGCTACACCTTC. Translating it yields CASRAPTDGYTF.

This clone showed up many times. CDR3 in amino acids: CASTGTSFYEQYF. The DNA of the CDR3 is TGTGCCAGCACCGGGACTTCCTTCTACGAGCAGTACTTC. This chain uses TRBV2 with TRBJ2-7; tentatively, D is TRBD2 (6 bases). Trimming stripped 7 bases from V and 3 bases from J, with 13 bases between. The CDR3 totals 13 residues. Germline V gene sequence: CDR1 SNHLY, CDR2 FYNNEI.

The chain links TRBV5-4 to TRBJ2-1, with D possibly being TRBD1 (6 bases). Germline loops: CDR1 SGHNT, CDR2 YYREEE (reference sequence). V lost 6 bases and J 3 bases, leaving 16 bases between the germline ends. CDR3 length: 15 residues. The CDR3 here is CASNHGRGFYNEQFF. CDR3 DNA sequence: TGTGCCAGCAACCATGGCAGGGGCTTCTACAATGAGCAGTTCTTC.

This chain joins TRBV11-2 and TRBJ2-5; TRBD2 is a possible D gene (6 bases). Germline V lookup: CDR1 SGHAT, CDR2 FQNNGV. The length of the CDR3 is 17 residues. Trimming pared 1 base from V and 1 base from J, leaving 16 bases between. The DNA for the CDR3 is TGTGCCAGCAGCTTAGGGTCTAGCGCCGGCACCCAAGAGACCCAGTACTTC. The encoded protein is CASSLGSSAGTQETQYF.

The gene calls are TRBV2 and TRBJ2-1; perhaps TRBD2 as D (5 bases). The ends were cut back, 7 bases at V and 0 bases at J, with 13 bases in the middle. This CDR3 contains 15 residues. Germline V gives CDR1 SNHLY, CDR2 FYNNEI. The CDR3 sequence: CASKTDWSSYNEQFF. CDR3 in DNA: TGTGCCAGCAAGACGGACTGGAGCTCCTACAATGAGCAGTTCTTC.

The chain carries TRBV6-5 and TRBJ2-3; the D is unclear. Germline lookup yields CDR1 MNHEY and CDR2 SVGAGI. Trimming removed 5 bases from V and 0 bases from J, with 9 bases in between. The length of the CDR3 is 14 residues. The CDR3 spells CASSPQISTDTQYF. DNA for the CDR3: TGTGCCAGCAGTCCACAAATAAGCACAGATACGCAGTATTTT.

The rearrangement uses TRBV29-1 and TRBJ1-2; weak D call: TRBD1 (5 bases). Germline V gives CDR1 SQVTM, CDR2 ANQGSEA. Trimming took 0 bases from V and 5 from J, leaving 10 bases between them. The CDR3 is 13 amino acids. Here the CDR3 DNA reads TGCAGCGTTGAAGATCTTAGGGGTTATGGCTACACCTTC. Translated: CSVEDLRGYGYTF.

The chain has TRBV6-5 and TRBJ2-5; D is ambiguous. The CDR3 spans 13 residues. From germline, CDR1 is MNHEY and CDR2 SVGAGI. The V end was cut by 2 bases, the J end by 3 bases, with 7 bases between. CDR3 coding DNA: TGTGCCAGCAGTTACCATTCCGAAGAGACCCAGTACTTC. Translated, it gives CASSYHSEETQYF.

This clone was found a few times. The V call is TRBV5-6, the J call TRBJ1-2; weak D call: TRBD1 (5 bases). This CDR3 is built from 13 residues. V was clipped by 3 bases and J by 3 bases, with 9 bases between them. CDR1 is SGHDT and CDR2 is YYEEEE in the germline V gene. CDR3 bases: TGTGCCAGCAGCTATCCGGGACACTATGGCTACACCTTC. Its translation: CASSYPGHYGYTF.

The gene calls are TRBV3-1 (or the pseudogene TRBV3-2) and TRBJ2-5; weak D call: TRBD1 (5 bases). Trimming cost V 3 bases and J 1 base, with 15 bases left between them. The CDR3 is made up of 16 amino acids. Germline V gives CDR1 LGHDT, CDR2 YNNKEL (reference sequence). CDR3 in amino acids: CASSHSPTVIQETQYF. The CDR3 DNA sequence: TGTGCCAGCAGCCATTCACCGACAGTCATCCAAGAGACCCAGTACTTC.

The V gene is TRBV6-6, the J gene TRBJ2-5, with D perhaps TRBD2 (5 bases). Germline V CDR1 and CDR2: MNHNY, SVGAGI (reference sequence). The CDR3 extends over 12 amino acids. V was cut by 6 bases and J by 4 bases, with 9 bases left in between. The CDR3 nucleotides are TGTGCCAGCAGCCCCCGGGGAGAGACCCAGTACTTC. Its protein product is CASSPRGETQYF.

The J gene is TRBJ2-5, the V gene TRBV7-8; 9 positions match TRBD2. Germline V CDR1 and CDR2: SGHVS, FQNEAQ. V was clipped by 4 bases and J by 5 bases; unmatched bases: 17. The CDR3 runs to 18 residues. The CDR3 spells CASSSLPGLALSSETQYF. The CDR3 DNA reads as TGTGCCAGCAGCTCGCTACCGGGACTAGCCCTTTCCTCGGAGACCCAGTACTTC.

V is TRBV4-1 and J is TRBJ2-7, with D tentatively TRBD2 (6 bases). The CDR3 sequence is 14 residues long. Looked up from germline, CDR1 is MGHRA and CDR2 is YSYEKL. V was pared by 3 bases and J by 6 bases, with 15 bases between. The CDR3 DNA is TGCGCCAGCAGCCAGCGGGGCGCCCCCTCCGAGCAGTACTTC. It is translated as CASSQRGAPSEQYF.

The chain links TRBV6-5 to TRBJ1-2; possible D gene TRBD1, 6 bases. This CDR3 contains 13 residues. Germline-derived CDR1 and CDR2 are MNHEY and SVGAGI. V was clipped by 6 bases and J by 8 bases, with 16 bases between them. This CDR3 reads CASSPTGLIGYTF. In nucleotides, the CDR3 is TGTGCCAGCAGCCCAACAGGGTTGATCGGCTACACCTTC.

The chain couples TRBV27 to TRBJ1-6, with a weak D call TRBD1 (5 bases). Germline V gene data show CDR1 as MNHEY and CDR2 as SMNVEV (reference sequence). Trimming removed 3 bases at V and 0 bases at J, with 9 bases between. The CDR3 totals 16 residues. CDR3 in DNA: TGTGCCAGCAGTTTGACAGTTAGCTCCTATAATTCACCCCTCCACTTT. It specifies CASSLTVSSYNSPLHF.

The CDR3 region is CASSQPTSGGDNTEAFF. CDR3 nucleotides: TGTGCCAGCAGTCAACCGACCTCTGGGGGGGATAACACTGAAGCTTTCTTT. The chain recombines TRBV6-2 or TRBV6-3 with TRBJ1-1; the D gene is possibly TRBD1 (5 bases). The CDR3 consists of 17 residues. V was pared by 5 bases and J by 2 bases, with 21 bases between. Germline loops: CDR1 MNHEY, CDR2 SVGEGT.

The chain is built from TRBV11-2 and TRBJ2-1; 15 bases agree with TRBD2. The V gene end was trimmed by 3 bases and the J gene end by 7 bases; junction bases not matched to a gene: 1. This CDR3 region has 15 residues. Germline V gives CDR1 SGHAT, CDR2 FQNNGV. CDR3: CASSFGLAGGNEQFF. The CDR3 coding sequence is TGTGCCAGCAGCTTCGGACTAGCGGGAGGGAATGAGCAGTTCTTC.

This chain uses TRBV6-2 or TRBV6-3 with TRBJ2-1; TRBD1 is a possible D gene (6 bases). In germline, CDR1 is MNHEY, CDR2 SVGEGT. Trimming pared 5 bases from V and 4 bases from J, leaving 9 bases between. The CDR3 is 13 amino acids. CDR3: CASSEDSYNEQFF. The CDR3 DNA follows: TGTGCCAGCAGTGAGGACAGTTACAATGAGCAGTTCTTC.

The rearrangement joins TRBV15 to TRBJ2-3; D tentatively reads TRBD1 or TRBD2 (5 bases each). V lost 0 bases, J lost 1 base, and 14 bases lay in between. The CDR3 consists of 17 residues. CDR1 is LNHNV, CDR2 YYDKDF, per germline (reference sequence). The CDR3 DNA reads as TGTGCCACCAGCAGAGATCGAAGGGGACCTCGCACAGATACGCAGTATTTT. Its protein product is CATSRDRRGPRTDTQYF.

This clone was picked up one time. The V and J genes are TRBV6-2 or TRBV6-3 and TRBJ1-5, with a weak D call TRBD1 (6 bases). The CDR3 is 13 amino acids. The germline V gene encodes CDR1 MNHEY and CDR2 SVGEGT. V lost 5 bases, J lost 6 bases, and 11 bases lay in between. CDR3 bases: TGTGCCAGCAGTCGGGGGGCCGCTCAGCCCCAGCATTTT. This encodes CASSRGAAQPQHF.

The gene calls are TRBV7-2 and TRBJ1-5, with TRBD1 identical over 10 bases. Trimming took 5 bases from V and 4 from J; bases not matched to a gene: 5. The CDR3 is 15 amino acids. Per germline, CDR1 SGHTA and CDR2 FQGNSA. CDR3 nucleotide sequence: TGTGCCAGCAGCGGTGGGACAGGGGCAAATCAGCCCCAGCATTTT. This sequence encodes CASSGGTGANQPQHF.

The genes are TRBV18 and TRBJ2-3; 11 positions agree with TRBD1. V was clipped by 3 bases and J by 5 bases; unmatched bases: 10. The CDR3 has 17 residues. Germline-derived CDR1 and CDR2 are KGHSH and LQKENI. The CDR3 loop is CASSPFPPGQGVDTQYF. CDR3 bases: TGTGCCAGCTCACCGTTCCCCCCGGGACAGGGGGTAGATACGCAGTATTTT.